These 18 T cell receptor beta chains were sequenced from one sample in a study of cytomegalovirus exposure and HLA in healthy donors (dated by TCRdb to 2017 to 2019). Library prep was done by the immunoSEQ multiplex PCR assay. The multiplex PCR relied on a mix of 60 forward primers for TCR Vbeta segments and 13 reverse primers for TCR Jbeta segments. The source is immuneACCESS, and TCRdb retained only in-frame sequences with V and J called. Part of the clones is not carried over; for the studies checked, unresolved V genes explain less than half of this, and the remainder is unexplained. Here the sample has under 150,000 clones; nearly 85% occur a single time. In total, the top ten clones hold nearly 3.5% of the sample. The material sequenced was PBMCs. Source of these receptors: a male donor in good health and CMV-seronegative.

This rearrangement joins TRBV12-2 to TRBJ2-1; no DNA check was done on the table's D call, TRBD2. TRBV12-2 is deemed a pseudogene. This CDR3 is 17 amino acids long. The CDR3 region is CASRLVASGYGGNEQFF. In DNA, the CDR3 is TGTGCAAGTCGCTTGGTCGCTAGCGGTTACGGGGGCAATGAGCAGTTCTTC.

The chain recombines TRBV5-4 with TRBJ2-7, with 8 bases lining up with TRBD2. In germline, CDR1 is SGHNT, CDR2 YYREEE (reference sequence). This CDR3 spans 15 amino acids. Losses at the gene ends were 1 base for V and 3 bases for J; bases not matched to a gene: 6. The CDR3 loop reads CASSLLAGKFYEQYF. The CDR3 bases are TGTGCCAGCAGCTTGTTAGCGGGAAAATTCTACGAGCAGTACTTC. The variable domain in full, with the rest retrieved from reference TRBV5-4 and TRBJ2-7, is ETGVTQSPTHLIKTRGQQVTLRCSSQSGHNTVSWYQQALGQGPQFIFQYYREEENGRGNFPPRFSGLQFPNYSSELNVNALELDDSALYLCASSLLAGKFYEQYFGPGTRLTVT.

This clone was seen a handful of times. The chain uses TRBV27 and TRBJ2-7; 10 bases are shared with TRBD1. V lost 2 bases to trimming and J lost 9 bases; unmatched junction nucleotides: 13. The CDR3 runs 16 residues. Germline CDR1 reads MNHEY; CDR2 reads SMNVEV (reference sequence). This chain's CDR3 is CASSLGSGTGERLQYF. The CDR3 nucleotides are TGTGCCAGCAGTTTAGGTTCGGGGACAGGGGAGCGGTTGCAGTACTTC.

V is TRBV5-8 and J is TRBJ2-5; tentatively, D is TRBD2 (6 bases). The V and J ends lost 1 base and 7 bases respectively, with 17 bases between them. The CDR3 consists of 15 residues. The germline CDR1 and CDR2 sequences are SGHTS and YDEGEE. CDR3 in amino acids: CASSLLWTGVGTQYF. For the CDR3, the DNA is TGTGCCAGCAGCTTGTTATGGACGGGGGTTGGGACCCAGTACTTC.

About this clone: At one end the junction does not follow the germline gene, possibly because of a read error. This chain uses TRBV7-9 with TRBJ1-2; D might be TRBD1 (6 bases). The CDR3 runs to 19 residues. The V gene's germline CDR1 is SEHNR and CDR2 FQNEAQ (reference sequence). CDR3 DNA: TGTTCCAGCAGCTCACCGGTACAACAGGGTCCCCCGGGGAATTATGGCTACACCTTC. Encoded protein: CSSSSPVQQGPPGNYGYTF.

In DNA form, the CDR3 reads TGTGCCAGCAGCGGCCCGACAGGGATCAGCGAAAAACTGTTTTTT. Protein product: CASSGPTGISEKLFF. This sequence joins TRBV7-9 and TRBJ1-4; TRBD1 matches at 7 bases. With V trimmed by 5 bases and J by 8 bases, 11 bases remained unmatched. CDR3 length: 15 amino acids. The germline V gene has CDR1 SEHNR and CDR2 FQNEAQ (reference sequence).

Concerning this clone itself: This specimen includes other DNA sequences encoding the same CDR3. The chain recombines TRBV4-2 with TRBJ2-1; TRBD2 matches at 8 bases. With V trimmed by 3 bases and J by 0 bases, 4 bases remained unmatched. CDR3 length: 16 residues. CDR1 LGHNA and CDR2 YNFKEQ come from the germline V gene. The CDR3 DNA reads as TGTGCCAGCAGCCAGGATCGGGGGGGCTCCTACAATGAGCAGTTCTTC. Translation gives CASSQDRGGSYNEQFF.

The chain employs TRBV30 and TRBJ1-1; possibly TRBD1 for D (5 bases). From germline, CDR1 is GTSNPN and CDR2 SVGIG (reference sequence). The CDR3 contains 15 residues. V lost 1 base and J 6 bases, leaving 18 bases between the germline ends. CDR3 coding DNA: TGTGCCTGGAGTGGGCCCTTCGGGGGGGTCCCTGAAGCTTTCTTT. Translation gives CAWSGPFGGVPEAFF.

The chain has TRBV7-9 and TRBJ1-4; no clear D. The CDR3 runs 13 residues. Germline-derived CDR1 and CDR2 are SEHNR and FQNEAQ (reference sequence). The V end was cut by 2 bases, the J end by 5 bases, with 6 bases between. The CDR3 nucleotides are TGTGCCAGCAGCTTAATCGAGAATGAAAAACTGTTTTTT. The encoded protein is CASSLIENEKLFF. Full variable domain (remainder filled in from reference TRBV7-9 and TRBJ1-4): DTGVSQNPRHKITKRGQNVTFRCDPISEHNRLYWYRQTLGQGPEFLTYFQNEAQLEKSRLLSDRFSAERPKGSFSTLEIQRTEQGDSAMYLCASSLIENEKLFFGSGTQLSVL.

The J gene is TRBJ1-1, the V gene TRBV5-4, with a possible D match to TRBD1 (6 bases). This CDR3 region has 14 residues. Trimming stripped 6 bases from V and 4 bases from J, with 16 bases between. The germline V gene has CDR1 SGHNT and CDR2 YYREEE (reference sequence). The CDR3 spells CASKIKQGITEAFF. CDR3 sequence (DNA): TGTGCCAGCAAGATCAAACAGGGAATCACTGAAGCTTTCTTT.

This chain connects TRBV7-9 to TRBJ2-3; D uncertain. Trimming took off 2 bases at V and 8 bases at J, with 8 bases between the two ends. The CDR3 has 12 residues. Germline values: CDR1 SEHNR, CDR2 FQNEAQ (reference sequence). The CDR3 bases are TGTGCCAGCAGCTTACCCAGTGGTACGCAGTATTTT. It codes for CASSLPSGTQYF.

CDR3 region: CASSSWQEQFF. CDR3 bases: TGTGCCAGCAGTTCCTGGCAGGAGCAGTTCTTC. This chain links TRBV28 with TRBJ2-1; D is ambiguous. The CDR3 length is 11 residues. CDR1 is MDHEN, CDR2 SYDVKM, per germline. V was shortened by 4 bases and J by 10 bases, with 8 bases between the two germline ends.

The chain carries TRBV28 and TRBJ2-4, with 9 bases matching TRBD2. Germline V lookup: CDR1 MDHEN, CDR2 SYDVKM. The CDR3 extends over 17 amino acids. V dropped 6 bases and J dropped 3; count of bases not matched to a gene: 12. The CDR3 region has the DNA TGTGCCAGCAGGCCATCTAGCGGGATGGGGCTCAAAAACATTCAGTACTTC. Amino acids: CASRPSSGMGLKNIQYF.

This clone showed up just once. V and J are TRBV7-9 and TRBJ1-1; maybe TRBD1 (5 bases). The V and J ends lost 3 bases and 11 bases respectively, with 13 bases between them. In germline, CDR1 is SEHNR, CDR2 FQNEAQ (reference sequence). This CDR3 has 12 residues. CDR3 sequence reads: CASSLGGRDAFF. As DNA, the CDR3 is TGTGCCAGCAGCTTGGGGGGTAGAGACGCTTTCTTT.

This clone was recorded only once. This chain joins TRBV19 and TRBJ2-2, with 9 bases lining up with TRBD2. The V and J ends lost 6 bases and 7 bases, in that order; junction bases with no gene match: 6. The germline gives CDR1 LNHDA, CDR2 SQIVND (reference sequence). This CDR3 comprises 14 residues. The CDR3 DNA follows: TGTGCCAGTAGCAATAGCGGGGGTAGCGGGGAGCTGTTTTTT. Its protein product is CASSNSGGSGELFF.

This chain joins TRBV5-1 and TRBJ1-2; 8 nucleotides line up with TRBD1. Per the germline V gene, CDR1 is SGHRS and CDR2 is YFSETQ. CDR3 length: 15 amino acids. V shed 0 bases and J 8 bases; nucleotides not matched to a gene: 9. The CDR3 loop is CASSLVTTGGSGYTF. The CDR3 nucleotides are TGCGCCAGCAGCTTGGTGACTACAGGGGGAAGCGGCTACACCTTC.

This clone was seen only a few times. V is TRBV6-1 and J is TRBJ2-2; 7 positions agree with TRBD1. CDR3 size: 14 residues. J lost 10 bases, V lost 6 bases, and 11 bases had no gene match. CDR1 and CDR2 (germline): MNHNS, SASEGT. The CDR3: CASSPGTEAQELFF. The CDR3 DNA reads TGTGCCAGCAGCCCCGGGACAGAGGCCCAGGAGCTGTTTTTT.

The gene calls are TRBV6-5 and TRBJ2-1; tentative D call: TRBD2 (6 bases). The CDR3 contains 16 residues. The germline V and J ends were trimmed by 2 bases and 8 bases, with 19 bases remaining between them. Germline values: CDR1 MNHEY, CDR2 SVGAGI. The CDR3, as DNA: TGTGCCAGCAGTTACAGTTTCGGGAGTAGCAGCGATGAGCAGTTCTTC. Protein product: CASSYSFGSSSDEQFF.